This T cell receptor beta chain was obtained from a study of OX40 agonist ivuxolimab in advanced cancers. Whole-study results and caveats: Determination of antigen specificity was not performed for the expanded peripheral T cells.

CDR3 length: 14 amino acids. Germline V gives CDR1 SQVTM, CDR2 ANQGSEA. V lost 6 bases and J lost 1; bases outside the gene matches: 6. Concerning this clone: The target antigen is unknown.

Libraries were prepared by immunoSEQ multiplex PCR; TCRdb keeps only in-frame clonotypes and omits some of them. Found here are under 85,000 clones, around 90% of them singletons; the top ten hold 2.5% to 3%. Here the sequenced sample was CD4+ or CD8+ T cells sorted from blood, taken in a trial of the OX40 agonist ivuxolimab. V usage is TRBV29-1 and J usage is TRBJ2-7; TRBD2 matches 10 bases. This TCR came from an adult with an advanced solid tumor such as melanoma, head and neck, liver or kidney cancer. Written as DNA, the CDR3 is TGCAGCGTATCCGGGACTAGCGTATCCTACGAGCAGTACTTC. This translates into CSVSGTSVSYEQYF.